Following are 10 T cell receptor beta chains from one sample sequenced in a study of cytomegalovirus exposure and HLA in healthy donors. 13 Jbeta primers and 60 Vbeta primers were used for the PCR. Measured with immunoSEQ multiplex PCR; TCRdb has only the in-frame clones, and not every one. This repertoire includes 150,000 to 200,000 clones. Material: PBMCs. Source of these receptors: a man younger than 45 in good health and CMV-seronegative.

The rearrangement uses TRBV10-3 and TRBJ2-7; 9 bases line up with TRBD2. Germline assignment: CDR1 ENHRY and CDR2 SYGVKD. The J segment lost 5 bases and the V segment lost 7 bases, leaving 9 bases of the junction unmatched. The CDR3 contains 14 residues. The CDR3 DNA is TGTGCCATCACTCCCGTGGCGGGGGGGAACGAGCAGTACTTC. Residues: CAITPVAGGNEQYF.

The chain combines TRBV18 with TRBJ2-7; 8 bases match TRBD1. The CDR3 loop spans 16 amino acids. Per the germline V gene, CDR1 is KGHSH and CDR2 is LQKENI. The ends lost 1 base at V and 9 bases at J; junction bases unmatched: 14. The CDR3 protein is CASSPRAQGANLGQYF. The CDR3 nucleotides are TGTGCCAGCTCACCACGTGCGCAGGGGGCAAATCTCGGGCAGTACTTC.

V is TRBV14 and J is TRBJ1-2; possible D gene TRBD1, 5 bases. The V and J ends lost 5 bases and 7 bases respectively, with 14 bases between them. This CDR3 contains 13 residues. Per germline, CDR1 SGHDN and CDR2 FVKESK. The CDR3 is CASSLQMGRGYTF. The CDR3 nucleotides are TGTGCCAGCAGCTTACAGATGGGGCGTGGCTACACCTTC.

This sequence joins TRBV4-1 and TRBJ2-7; TRBD1 agrees at 11 bases. CDR3 length: 15 amino acids. Germline trimming cut 5 bases from V and 0 bases from J; bases unmatched to any gene: 3. Germline-derived CDR1 and CDR2 are MGHRA and YSYEKL. The CDR3 DNA sequence: TGCGCCAGCAGCAAAGGGACAGGGGGCTCCTACGAGCAGTACTTC. As protein: CASSKGTGGSYEQYF.

This rearrangement joins TRBV2 to TRBJ2-4; 8 nucleotides line up with TRBD1. V shed 6 bases and J 6 bases; nucleotides not matched to a gene: 1. Germline V gene sequence: CDR1 SNHLY, CDR2 FYNNEI. This CDR3 is 12 amino acids long. The CDR3 DNA sequence: TGTGCCAGCAGACAGGGGGTAAACATTCAGTACTTC. Translated, it gives CASRQGVNIQYF.

Notes on this clone: Relative to the germline gene, one junction end is altered; a read error may explain this. CDR3 loop: CAGSVSRESPEQYF. In DNA, the CDR3 is TGTGCCGGCAGTGTCTCGCGGGAGAGCCCCGAGCAGTACTTC. The genes are TRBV27 and TRBJ2-7, with 7 bases that match TRBD2. CDR1 is MNHEY, CDR2 SMNVEV, per germline (reference sequence). This CDR3 is built from 14 residues.

The chain combines TRBV9 with TRBJ2-1, with a possible D match to TRBD2 (6 bases). The CDR3 loop spans 13 amino acids. CDR1 is SGDLS and CDR2 is YYNGEE in the germline V gene. The germline V and J ends were trimmed by 2 bases and 9 bases, with 12 bases remaining between them. CDR3 DNA sequence: TGTGCCAGCAGCGTCTCTAGCGTAAGTGAGCAGTTCTTC. Its translation is CASSVSSVSEQFF.

V is TRBV10-3 and J is TRBJ1-1; 10 bases match TRBD1. This CDR3 has 17 amino acids. With 3 bases clipped from V and 5 bases from J, the junction kept 12 bases outside the gene matches. Germline CDR1 and CDR2: ENHRY and SYGVKD. The CDR3 sequence: CAISETGTGEEWTEAFF. The CDR3 bases are TGTGCCATCAGTGAAACCGGGACAGGGGAAGAGTGGACTGAAGCTTTCTTT.

The rearrangement links TRBV11-2 to TRBJ2-7; D possibly corresponds to TRBD1 (6 bases). Germline CDR1 SGHAT, CDR2 FQNNGV. V dropped 5 bases and J dropped 2 bases, with 22 bases sitting between them. This CDR3 comprises 17 residues. CDR3 DNA: TGTGCCAGCAGCGGGCGATACAGGGCCCGTCTCACCTACGAGCAGTACTTC. Translating gives CASSGRYRARLTYEQYF.

The chain is built from TRBV19 and TRBJ2-1; 8 bases fit TRBD2. The junction had 12 bases not matched to a gene; V was cut back by 6 bases and J by 5 bases. Per the germline V gene, CDR1 is LNHDA and CDR2 is SQIVND (reference sequence). This CDR3 contains 16 residues. CDR3 sequence reads: CASRTRFGGGNNEQFF. CDR3 in DNA: TGTGCCAGTAGAACCAGATTTGGCGGGGGGAACAATGAGCAGTTCTTC.